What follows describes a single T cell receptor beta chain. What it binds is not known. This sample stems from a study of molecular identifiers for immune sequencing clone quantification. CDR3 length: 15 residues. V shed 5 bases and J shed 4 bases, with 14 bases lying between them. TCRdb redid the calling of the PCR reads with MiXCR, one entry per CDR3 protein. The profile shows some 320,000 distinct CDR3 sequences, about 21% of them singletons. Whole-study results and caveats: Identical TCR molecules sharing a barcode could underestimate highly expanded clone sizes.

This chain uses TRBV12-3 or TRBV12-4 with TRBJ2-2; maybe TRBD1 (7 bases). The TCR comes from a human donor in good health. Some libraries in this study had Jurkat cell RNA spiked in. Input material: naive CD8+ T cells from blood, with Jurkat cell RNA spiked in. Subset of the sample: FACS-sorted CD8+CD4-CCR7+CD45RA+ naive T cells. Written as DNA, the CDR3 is TGTGCCAGCAGTCCCTACAGGGGAGGCACCGGGGAGCTGTTTTTT. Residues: CASSPYRGGTGELFF.